The 17 T cell receptor beta chains below all came from one sample that was sequenced in a study of T-cell memory formation after mild COVID-19. A single record per CDR3 protein comes from TCRdb applying MiXCR to the 5' RACE reads. The sample has hundreds of thousands of distinct CDR3 sequences; approximately 19% are singletons. Specimen: PBMCs or a T cell subset sorted from them (not recorded which). The receptors derive from an adult woman who had mild COVID-19 (a few samples of this study predate the infection). Cell type and time point are not known.

This clonotype was picked up a small number of times. The J gene is TRBJ1-2, the V gene TRBV7-2, with 11 bases identical to TRBD1. This CDR3 is 16 amino acids long. The V and J ends lost 0 bases and 7 bases, in that order; junction bases with no gene match: 7. Looked up from germline, CDR1 is SGHTA and CDR2 is FQGNSA. Written as DNA, the CDR3 is TGTGCCAGCAGCTTAGCTCCGGGACAGGGGGTCGGTGGCTACACCTTC. As protein: CASSLAPGQGVGGYTF.

The V gene is TRBV12-3 or TRBV12-4, the J gene TRBJ2-1; D is possibly TRBD1 (5 bases). Trimming pared 3 bases from V and 12 bases from J, leaving 12 bases between. The CDR3 has 12 amino acids. CDR3 sequence reads: CASSLTALGQFF. CDR3 nucleotide sequence: TGTGCCAGCAGTTTGACAGCGCTTGGGCAGTTCTTC.

This clonotype came up many times. This chain connects TRBV12-3 or TRBV12-4 to TRBJ1-1; 10 bases are shared with TRBD1. The J segment lost 5 bases and the V segment lost 6 bases, leaving 12 bases of the junction unmatched. CDR3 size: 16 residues. The DNA for the CDR3 is TGTGCCAGCAGCCTAGGGGGGGGACAGGGGTATACTGAAGCTTTCTTT. This codes for CASSLGGGQGYTEAFF.

This chain uses TRBV27 with TRBJ2-7; D gene uncertain. Looked up from germline, CDR1 is MNHEY and CDR2 is SMNVEV (reference sequence). The germline V and J ends were trimmed by 1 base and 3 bases, with 10 bases remaining between them. The CDR3 is 14 amino acids. CDR3 nucleotide sequence: TGTGCCAGCAGTTTATATAGCCAAGACTACGAGCAGTACTTC. The encoded protein is CASSLYSQDYEQYF.

The chain joins TRBV10-3 to TRBJ2-1, with D possibly matching TRBD1 (7 bases). The CDR3 is 13 amino acids. Germline CDR1 ENHRY, CDR2 SYGVKD. V was cut by 3 bases and J by 8 bases, with 11 bases left in between. CDR3 protein: CAISDPRGDEQFF. The CDR3, as DNA: TGTGCCATCAGTGACCCCAGGGGGGATGAGCAGTTCTTC.

This clonotype occurred a few times. The chain joins TRBV7-2 to TRBJ2-1; tentatively, D is TRBD2 (5 bases). CDR3 size: 14 residues. Trimming took off 2 bases at V and 6 bases at J, with 11 bases between the two ends. Germline V lookup: CDR1 SGHTA, CDR2 FQGNSA. This CDR3 is CASSLSSVSNEQFF. DNA for the CDR3: TGTGCCAGCAGCTTAAGTAGCGTCTCCAATGAGCAGTTCTTC.

This clonotype was recorded a few times. The V and J genes are TRBV5-1 and TRBJ2-7, with TRBD2 matching 13 bases. Germline lookup yields CDR1 SGHRS and CDR2 YFSETQ. V gave up 4 bases and J gave up 3 bases; unmatched junction bases: 7. CDR3 length: 16 residues. The CDR3 DNA is TGCGCCAGCAGCGTGGGGACTAGCGGGAAGGTCTACGAGCAGTACTTC. Its translation is CASSVGTSGKVYEQYF.

Only a few counts were recorded for this clonotype. This chain joins TRBV2 and TRBJ1-4; 9 bases line up with TRBD1. With V trimmed by 5 bases and J by 8 bases, 12 bases remained unmatched. Germline assignment: CDR1 SNHLY and CDR2 FYNNEI. The length of the CDR3 is 16 residues. The CDR3 DNA is TGTGCCAGCAGTCGAGGGCGGGGGACAGGGAACGAAAAACTGTTTTTT. Amino acid sequence: CASSRGRGTGNEKLFF.

This chain links TRBV5-1 with TRBJ1-5, with D possibly TRBD1 on 5 matching bases. The CDR3 length is 15 residues. Germline CDR1 is SGHRS and CDR2 is YFSETQ. Trimming left V 4 bases short and J 8 bases short, with 19 bases between. Here the CDR3 DNA reads TGCGCCAGCAGCCAAGACGGGACGGGGTTCGAGCCCCAGCATTTT. This translates into CASSQDGTGFEPQHF.

Concerning this clonotype itself: The junction departs from the called germline gene at one end, perhaps through a read error. The chain carries TRBV15 and TRBJ1-2; no clear D gene. Germline-derived CDR1 and CDR2 are LNHNV and YYDKDF (reference sequence). The CDR3 has 12 amino acids. CDR3 loop: CATSRFPGPIPF. In DNA form, the CDR3 reads TGTGCCACCAGCAGATTTCCCGGGCCAATCCCTTTC.

This clonotype was picked up a small number of times. This sequence joins TRBV7-9 and TRBJ2-2, with unresolved D. Trimming pared 7 bases from V and 7 bases from J, leaving 7 bases between. The CDR3 consists of 11 residues. Germline CDR1 reads SEHNR; CDR2 reads FQNEAQ (reference sequence). In DNA, the CDR3 is TGTGCCAGCACCCGGCTCGGGGAGCTGTTTTTT. Amino acids: CASTRLGELFF. The variable domain in full, completed from reference TRBV7-9 and TRBJ2-2, reads DTGVSQNPRHKITKRGQNVTFRCDPISEHNRLYWYRQTLGQGPEFLTYFQNEAQLEKSRLLSDRFSAERPKGSFSTLEIQRTEQGDSAMYLCASTRLGELFFGEGSRLTVL.

In its sample, this clonotype was seen a few times. The V gene is TRBV20-1, the J gene TRBJ1-1; maybe TRBD1 (5 bases). CDR3 length: 14 amino acids. Germline CDR1 is DFQATT and CDR2 is SNEGSKA (reference sequence). Trimming pared 5 bases from V and 2 bases from J, leaving 15 bases between. CDR3 in DNA: TGCAGTGCTCAACAGGAGGTCGATAACACTGAAGCTTTCTTT. As protein: CSAQQEVDNTEAFF.

This chain uses TRBV7-6 with TRBJ2-7; D is undetermined. The ends were cut back, 1 base at V and 2 bases at J, with 9 bases in the middle. CDR3 length equals 14 residues. Germline lookup yields CDR1 SGHVS and CDR2 FNYEAQ. The CDR3 reads CASSLGSSPYEQYF. Here the CDR3 DNA reads TGTGCCAGCAGCTTAGGTAGTTCCCCCTACGAGCAGTACTTC.

The V gene is TRBV5-1, the J gene TRBJ2-3; TRBD1 matches at 8 bases. Germline V gives CDR1 SGHRS, CDR2 YFSETQ. The trim removed 4 bases at V and 0 bases at J, leaving 7 bases unmatched. The CDR3 has 16 amino acids. The CDR3 spells CASSPRTGTSTDTQYF. Here the CDR3 DNA reads TGCGCCAGCAGCCCGAGGACAGGGACTAGCACAGATACGCAGTATTTT.

The rearrangement links TRBV5-4 to TRBJ2-5; tentative D call: TRBD1 (6 bases). Trimming removed 2 bases from V and 1 base from J, with 12 bases in between. Germline CDR1 is SGHNT and CDR2 is YYREEE (reference sequence). This CDR3 region has 15 residues. The CDR3 protein is CASSLKGEGQETQYF. The CDR3, as DNA: TGTGCCAGCAGCTTAAAGGGGGAAGGCCAAGAGACCCAGTACTTC.

This clonotype was seen at least ten times. The chain carries TRBV29-1 and TRBJ2-5, with D uncertain. The V gene's germline CDR1 is SQVTM and CDR2 ANQGSEA. V was trimmed by 2 bases and J by 2 bases, leaving 9 bases between them. The CDR3 runs 13 residues. The CDR3: CSVELARQETQYF. CDR3 DNA sequence: TGCAGCGTTGAACTCGCTAGACAAGAGACCCAGTACTTC.

The gene calls are TRBV9 and TRBJ2-6; TRBD1 matches at 7 bases. This CDR3 is 13 amino acids long. J lost 16 bases, V lost 0 bases, and 7 bases had no gene match. The germline V gene encodes CDR1 SGDLS and CDR2 YYNGEE. CDR3: CASSVATDRTLTF. Here the CDR3 DNA reads TGTGCCAGCAGCGTAGCCACGGACAGGACACTGACTTTC.